The rows below give T cell receptor beta chains drawn from one sample of a study of identifying expanded T cells in peripheral blood. Assay used: immunoSEQ multiplex PCR; TCRdb lists only in-frame clones, some missing. The table shows some 93,000 clones, with almost 90% occurring only once. Specimen: blood. The receptor source for this set is a person aged 18 to 75 in good health. CDR3s include the opening cysteine and the closing phenylalanine or tryptophan. The D gene is left open where the match is weak. Clone size is shown for a subset of rows, as once, few, many or a class of expanded clone.

CASSLWRVGSSYNEQFF	TGTGCCAGCAGTTTATGGAGGGTGGGTAGCTCCTACAATGAGCAGTTCTTC	.	TRBV28	TRBJ2-1	once
CASSFERGGYNEQFF	TGTGCCAGCAGTTTTGAGAGGGGAGGCTACAATGAGCAGTTCTTC	.	TRBV28	TRBJ2-1	.
CATQWIQTESGELFF	TGTGCCACCCAGTGGATTCAAACGGAGTCCGGGGAGCTGTTTTTT	.	TRBV2	TRBJ2-2	.
CASRPPGNTEAFF	TGTGCCAGCAGGCCCCCGGGGAACACTGAAGCTTTCTTT	.	TRBV6-1	TRBJ1-1	.
CASSRLGETQYF	TGTGCCAGCAGTCGACTGGGAGAGACCCAGTACTTC	.	TRBV6-5	TRBJ2-5	.
CASSRTGALNTEAFF	TGTGCCAGCAGCAGGACAGGGGCGTTGAACACTGAAGCTTTCTTT	TRBD1	TRBV27	TRBJ1-1	.
CASSVANRGSGGNTIYF	TGTGCCAGCAGCGTCGCGAACAGGGGTTCAGGTGGAAACACCATATATTTT	TRBD1	TRBV9	TRBJ1-3	.
CACPGQRGRSDTQYF	TGTGCCTGCCCGGGGCAGCGGGGTCGTTCAGATACGCAGTATTTT	TRBD2	TRBV30	TRBJ2-3	.
CASSFTTGGDGYTF	TGTGCCAGCAGCTTCACTACAGGGGGGGATGGCTACACCTTC	TRBD1	TRBV5-4	TRBJ1-2	.
CASSLMGEQYF	TGTGCCAGCAGTTTAATGGGGGAGCAGTACTTC	.	TRBV27	TRBJ2-7	.
CAINSGTATPYEQYF	TGTGCCATCAACTCCGGGACAGCTACCCCCTACGAGCAGTACTTC	TRBD1	TRBV28	TRBJ2-7	.
CASSNGLGREVGETQYF	TGTGCCAGCAGTAATGGACTGGGGCGGGAGGTTGGAGAGACCCAGTACTTC	TRBD2	TRBV27	TRBJ2-5	.
CASSKAASLRQGGTEAFF	TGTGCCAGCAGCAAAGCCGCGAGCTTACGACAGGGGGGAACTGAAGCTTTCTTT	.	TRBV21-1	TRBJ1-1	once
CASSLTMGPRVKQFF	TGTGCCAGCAGCTTAACGATGGGACCCCGTGTTAAGCAGTTCTTC	.	TRBV7-3	TRBJ2-1	.
CASSNNPGTGTLANYGYTF	TGCGCCAGCAGCAACAATCCCGGGACAGGGACCTTAGCTAACTATGGCTACACCTTC	TRBD1	TRBV5-1	TRBJ1-2	.
CASTLLGDTDTQYF	TGTGCCAGCACCCTTTTGGGGGACACAGATACGCAGTATTTT	.	TRBV28	TRBJ2-3	.
CATSRDVTGHSNQPQHF	TGTGCCACCAGCAGAGATGTGACAGGGCATAGCAATCAGCCCCAGCATTTT	TRBD1	TRBV15	TRBJ1-5	.
CASSQDWKAQYF	TGCGCCAGCAGCCAAGATTGGAAGGCCCAGTACTTC	.	TRBV4-1	TRBJ2-5	.
CASSSVAGTSVNEQFF	TGTGCCAGCAGCTCAGTGGCCGGGACTAGCGTTAATGAGCAGTTCTTC	TRBD2	TRBV7-6	TRBJ2-1	.
CASSEGSGGGGDTGELFF	TGTGCCAGCAGTGAAGGAAGCGGAGGAGGGGGTGACACCGGGGAGCTGTTTTTT	.	TRBV6-1	TRBJ2-2	.
CATSGPGASEKLFF	TGTGCCACCAGCGGCCCAGGGGCCAGTGAAAAACTGTTTTTT	.	TRBV15	TRBJ1-4	once
CASSEAPGLTEAFF	TGTGCCAGCAGTGAAGCGCCAGGTTTGACTGAAGCTTTCTTT	.	TRBV6-1	TRBJ1-1	.
CASSQPQETQYF	TGCGCCAGCAGCCAGCCTCAAGAGACCCAGTACTTC	.	TRBV4-1	TRBJ2-5	.
CASSLMGDTDTQYF	TGTGCCAGCAGCCTCATGGGGGACACAGATACGCAGTATTTT	.	TRBV5-6	TRBJ2-3	.
CASTGRRFDGYTF	TGTGCCAGCACAGGGCGGCGGTTTGACGGCTACACCTTC	.	TRBV6-5	TRBJ1-2	.
CASSEFQGASETQYF	TGTGCCAGCAGTGAGTTCCAGGGGGCGAGCGAGACCCAGTACTTC	TRBD1	TRBV2	TRBJ2-5	.
CASSLLAGGAQTQYF	TGTGCCAGCAGTCTCCTAGCGGGAGGAGCACAGACCCAGTACTTC	TRBD2	TRBV28	TRBJ2-5	.
CASSEVGHFSGYF	TGTGCCAGCAGTGAGGTCGGACACTTTTCAGGGTACTTC	.	TRBV6-1	TRBJ2-4	.
CAWRGPAGNTIYF	TGTGCCTGGAGGGGTCCTGCTGGAAACACCATATATTTT	.	TRBV30	TRBJ1-3	.
CASSVDAGSGGGYTF	TGTGCCAGCAGCGTAGACGCAGGGTCCGGTGGAGGCTACACCTTC	.	TRBV9	TRBJ1-2	.
CASVSVGSSYNEQFF	TGTGCCAGTGTGAGCGTGGGAAGCTCCTACAATGAGCAGTTCTTC	.	TRBV19	TRBJ2-1	.
CASSLVTSTPYNEQFF	TGTGCCAGCAGCTTAGTTACCAGCACCCCTTACAATGAGCAGTTCTTC	.	TRBV7-6	TRBJ2-1	.
CASSPWVGGDTQYF	TGTGCCAGCAGCCCCTGGGTCGGCGGGGATACGCAGTATTTT	.	TRBV11-3	TRBJ2-3	.
CASSPGLSEYEQYF	TGTGCCAGCAGCCCGGGACTATCGGAGTACGAGCAGTACTTC	.	TRBV21-1	TRBJ2-7	.
CASSWDSGNTIYF	TGTGCCAGCAGCTGGGACAGTGGAAACACCATATATTTT	TRBD1	TRBV5-6	TRBJ1-3	.
CASTRLAGEDTQYF	TGTGCCAGCACCCGACTAGCGGGGGAAGATACGCAGTATTTT	TRBD2	TRBV6-1	TRBJ2-3	.
CASSLSVSNEQFF	TGTGCCAGCAGCTTATCCGTCTCCAATGAGCAGTTCTTC	.	TRBV7-3	TRBJ2-1	once
CASSLDWNEQYF	TGTGCCAGCAGCTTGGATTGGAACGAGCAGTACTTC	.	TRBV5-4	TRBJ2-7	once
CASSTGLANTGELFF	TGTGCCAGCAGTACAGGACTTGCGAACACCGGGGAGCTGTTTTTT	.	TRBV6-1	TRBJ2-2	.
CASSEGEAYGYTF	TGTGCCAGCAGTGAAGGGGAAGCCTATGGCTACACCTTC	.	TRBV2	TRBJ1-2	few
CASSERTGTGGHEQYF	TGTGCCAGCAGTGAAAGGACCGGGACAGGTGGTCACGAGCAGTACTTC	TRBD1	TRBV6-1	TRBJ2-7	few
CATFTDTQYF	TGTGCCACCTTCACAGATACGCAGTATTTT	.	TRBV2	TRBJ2-3	.
CSVPGQSIGELFF	TGCAGCGTTCCGGGACAGTCCATCGGGGAGCTGTTTTTT	TRBD1	TRBV29-1	TRBJ2-2	.
CASRRLADTDTQYF	TGTGCCAGCAGGCGACTAGCGGACACAGATACGCAGTATTTT	TRBD2	TRBV2	TRBJ2-3	.
CASSERDRVNNEQFF	TGTGCCAGCAGTGAAAGGGACAGGGTAAACAATGAGCAGTTCTTC	TRBD1	TRBV6-1	TRBJ2-1	.
CASSPVGGGYGETQYF	TGTGCCAGCAGCCCAGTGGGAGGGGGCTATGGAGAGACCCAGTACTTC	.	TRBV9	TRBJ2-5	once
CASSDGASTDTQYF	TGTGCCAGCAGTGACGGGGCTAGCACAGATACGCAGTATTTT	.	TRBV6-4	TRBJ2-3	.
CASSIDFNLGGDEKLFF	TGTGCCAGTAGTATAGACTTTAATTTGGGGGGCGATGAAAAACTGTTTTTT	.	TRBV19	TRBJ1-4	.
CASSSDRVNTEAFF	TGTGCCAGCAGCTCGGACAGGGTGAACACTGAAGCTTTCTTT	TRBD1	TRBV6-6	TRBJ1-1	.
CASSQEVQTQYF	TGTGCCAGCAGCCAAGAAGTTCAGACCCAGTACTTC	.	TRBV4-2	TRBJ2-5	.
CACKHLASYEQYF	TGTGCCTGCAAGCACCTGGCCTCCTACGAGCAGTACTTC	.	TRBV30	TRBJ2-7	.
CSARDVDEQFF	TGCAGTGCTAGAGACGTCGATGAGCAGTTCTTC	.	TRBV20-1	TRBJ2-1	.
CASSLPIPGMNTEAFF	TGCGCCAGCAGCCTCCCGATTCCCGGAATGAACACTGAAGCTTTCTTT	.	TRBV4-1	TRBJ1-1	.
CSVEGAGRETQYF	TGCAGCGTTGAAGGTGCGGGGCGGGAGACCCAGTACTTC	.	TRBV29-1	TRBJ2-5	.
CASSVGQAQYF	TGTGCCAGCAGTGTAGGACAGGCCCAGTACTTC	TRBD1	TRBV6-1	TRBJ2-5	.
CASSEAGGMNTEAFF	TGTGCCAGCAGTGAAGCAGGCGGTATGAACACTGAAGCTTTCTTT	.	TRBV6-1	TRBJ1-1	.
CAISTGGYEQYF	TGTGCCATCTCGACAGGGGGCTACGAGCAGTACTTC	TRBD1	TRBV2	TRBJ2-7	.